This TCR beta chain was retrieved from a study of monozygotic twins with inflammatory bowel disease. Germline values: CDR1 MNHEY, CDR2 SMNVEV (reference sequence). CDR3 length equals 15 residues. No DNA is given; TCRdb re-called the 5' RACE reads and lists each CDR3 protein once. Here the sample table reports 350,000 to 550,000 distinct CDR3 sequences. The source material was blood. The chain employs TRBV27 and TRBJ2-1; TCRdb designates TRBD2, a call that cannot be tested without DNA. This TCR was recovered from a human donor with ulcerative colitis or Crohn's disease, or a healthy co-twin of an affected twin (not recorded which). CDR3 residues: CASSFLASGGGEQFF.